The TCR beta chain under discussion was sequenced for a study of metastatic and nonmetastatic thyroid tumors. Study-wide background: Both malignant and benign thyroid patients supplied peripheral blood and tumor or nodule tissue samples, across which the repertoires of these patients were then compared. General study findings and limits: According to reports, the diversity of TCR beta was significantly higher in malignant thyroid tumors than in benign nodules, and this held in both blood and tumor samples.

TCRdb called clones again from the PCR reads with MiXCR. The table lists some 23,000 clones, 20% to 25% of them singletons. Patients underwent thyroid surgery, and none had received any treatment before it. This CDR3 is 17 amino acids long. V shed 7 bases and J 3 bases; nucleotides not matched to a gene: 14. Germline V gene lookup returns CDR1 KGHDR and CDR2 SFDVKD. This clone was counted at least ten times. As yet, its antigen is unknown. This receptor was taken from a female donor with papillary thyroid cancer or a benign thyroid nodule (not recorded which). Some clones in this sample may be carry-over from other donors' samples. The specimen sequenced was tumor tissue. The chain employs TRBV24-1 and TRBJ2-1, with TRBD2 matching over 7 bases. The CDR3 nucleotides are TGTGCCACCAGGCCCTCTAGCGGCCTAGCTGACTACAATGAGCAGTTCTTC. Translating gives CATRPSSGLADYNEQFF.